A single sample is the source of the 13 T cell receptor beta chains below, sequenced in a study of blood T cell repertoires in COVID-19. Data came from immunoSEQ multiplex PCR; TCRdb stores just in-frame clones and leaves some out. The table records some 200,000 clones, around 89% of them present only once. Source material: PBMCs or T cells enriched from blood (not recorded which). The source is a woman aged 30 to 39 who had recovered from COVID-19.

Of note for this clone: This same CDR3 is encoded by further DNA sequences in the sample. The chain is built from TRBV19 and TRBJ1-1; tentative D call: TRBD1 (6 bases). The ends were cut back, 7 bases at V and 3 bases at J, with 15 bases in the middle. The V gene's germline CDR1 is LNHDA and CDR2 SQIVND (reference sequence). CDR3 size: 14 residues. In DNA, the CDR3 is TGTGCCAGTACCCCGCGCAGGGGCGACACTGAAGCTTTCTTT. This sequence encodes CASTPRRGDTEAFF. The entire variable domain, with the rest obtained from reference TRBV19 and TRBJ1-1, is as follows: DGGITQSPKYLFRKEGQNVTLSCEQNLNHDAMYWYRQDPGQGLRLIYYSQIVNDFQKGDIAEGYSVSREKKESFPLTVTSAQKNPTAFYLCASTPRRGDTEAFFGQGTRLTVV.

To note about this clone: The sample contains more than one DNA sequence encoding this CDR3. This chain joins TRBV7-2 and TRBJ1-3; D not certain. The ends were cut back, 5 bases at V and 1 base at J, with 9 bases in the middle. This CDR3 spans 14 amino acids. CDR1 is SGHTA, CDR2 FQGNSA, per germline. Here the CDR3 DNA reads TGTGCCAGCAGCCCCGCGGGTTCTGGAAACACCATATATTTT. Translated, it gives CASSPAGSGNTIYF.

The chain employs TRBV6-5 and TRBJ1-6; D is undetermined. The CDR3 contains 13 residues. Germline V gene lookup returns CDR1 MNHEY and CDR2 SVGAGI. Deletions cut 7 bases from V and 4 bases from J, with 8 bases between. The CDR3 is CASNGMYNSPLHF. CDR3 DNA: TGTGCCAGCAATGGCATGTATAATTCACCCCTCCACTTT.

The gene calls are TRBV12-5 and TRBJ1-5; D ambiguous. V gave up 5 bases and J gave up 6 bases, with 14 bases separating them. Germline CDR1 is LGHNT and CDR2 is FRNRAP. This CDR3 region has 14 residues. The DNA of the CDR3 is TGTGCTAGTGGTATCCGCCACGGCGGTCAGCCCCAGCATTTT. It codes for CASGIRHGGQPQHF.

The chain links TRBV19 to TRBJ2-4; D gene unclear. The V end lost 2 bases, the J end lost 0 bases, and 8 bases lay between the germline ends. This CDR3 comprises 15 residues. Germline V lookup: CDR1 LNHDA, CDR2 SQIVND (reference sequence). As DNA, the CDR3 is TGTGCCAGTAGTATATTTGGCTTAGCCAAAAACATTCAGTACTTC. Protein: CASSIFGLAKNIQYF.

A remark on this clone: Compared with germline, one end of the junction differs, possibly owing to a read error. The chain is built from TRBV7-7 and TRBJ2-7; TRBD2 agrees at 8 bases. CDR3 length: 15 amino acids. Germline CDR1 and CDR2: SSHAT and FNYEAQ (reference sequence). The CDR3 reads CASSLGSGVFYEQYF. DNA for the CDR3: TGTGCTAGCAGCTTAGGTAGCGGGGTCTTCTACGAGCAGTACTTC.

In nucleotides, the CDR3 is TGCGCCAGCAGCCAAGTTCTCGAGTACTCTGGAAACACCATATATTTT. Protein product: CASSQVLEYSGNTIYF. The J gene is TRBJ1-3, the V gene TRBV4-3; D remains unclear. Germline CDR1 and CDR2: LGHNA and YSLEER. This CDR3 is built from 16 residues. The germline V and J ends were trimmed by 1 base and 0 bases, with 10 bases remaining between them.

The chain is built from TRBV6-1 and TRBJ2-7, with 10 bases fitting TRBD1. CDR3 length: 16 residues. The V gene's germline CDR1 is MNHNS and CDR2 SASEGT. The J segment lost 5 bases and the V segment lost 3 bases, leaving 10 bases of the junction unmatched. CDR3 residues: CASSESPGQGGNEQYF. CDR3 DNA: TGTGCCAGCAGTGAGTCCCCTGGACAGGGGGGTAACGAGCAGTACTTC.

The gene calls are TRBV4-3 and TRBJ1-1; weak D call: TRBD1 (5 bases). The CDR3 is made up of 15 amino acids. From germline, CDR1 is LGHNA and CDR2 YSLEER. Trimming shortened V by 2 bases and J by 1 base, and 11 bases separated the two germline ends. CDR3 protein: CASSQLTGPNTEAFF. The CDR3 nucleotides read TGCGCCAGCAGCCAACTAACAGGCCCGAACACTGAAGCTTTCTTT.

The rearrangement links TRBV18 to TRBJ1-4; possibly TRBD1 for D (6 bases). The V gene lost 4 bases and the J gene lost 0 bases, with 18 bases spanning the gap. Germline V gene lookup returns CDR1 KGHSH and CDR2 LQKENI. This CDR3 has 18 amino acids. CDR3 residues: CASSRPQDRSATNEKLFF. CDR3 DNA sequence: TGTGCCAGCTCACGCCCTCAAGACAGGTCCGCAACTAATGAAAAACTGTTTTTT.

This clone was detected only once. The rearrangement links TRBV12-3 or TRBV12-4 to TRBJ1-2; 7 bases align to TRBD1. The CDR3 has 13 residues. V lost 6 bases, J lost 3 bases, and 4 bases stayed unmatched. The CDR3 loop is CASRRDRDYGYTF. CDR3 sequence (DNA): TGTGCCAGCAGACGAGACAGGGACTATGGCTACACCTTC.

V usage is TRBV2 and J usage is TRBJ1-4; D remains ambiguous. Germline V gene data show CDR1 as SNHLY and CDR2 as FYNNEI. This CDR3 region has 16 residues. The V end lost 4 bases, the J end lost 4 bases, and 16 bases lay between the germline ends. The CDR3 spells CASSGQGQVDNEKLFF. The CDR3 DNA reads as TGTGCCAGCAGTGGACAAGGCCAGGTTGATAATGAAAAACTGTTTTTT.

The chain recombines TRBV7-6 with TRBJ2-5; 12 bases line up with TRBD2. This CDR3 is 16 amino acids long. CDR1 SGHVS and CDR2 FNYEAQ come from the germline V gene. Trimming at V came to 5 bases and at J to 5 bases, leaving 9 bases not matched to a gene. CDR3 sequence reads: CASSPIPTSGGETQYF. The CDR3, as DNA: TGTGCCAGCAGCCCTATCCCCACTAGCGGGGGGGAGACCCAGTACTTC.